Described below is a single TCR beta chain sequence and its context. The sample is drawn from a study of T cell repertoires in cytomegalovirus infection. Trimming removed 6 bases from V and 5 bases from J; junction bases left unmatched: 5. CDR3 length: 12 amino acids. The germline V gene encodes CDR1 SQVTM and CDR2 ANQGSEA. TCRdb passed the reads through MiXCR, listing each CDR3 protein once. The sample yields 200,000 or so distinct CDR3 sequences, 28% seen once. This clonotype was sampled from a human donor in good health (CMV status not recorded). Some clones in this sample may be carry-over from other donors' samples. Specimen: PBMCs. The chain is built from TRBV29-1 and TRBJ2-7; 9 bases are shared with TRBD1. The CDR3 spells CSVGTGTHEQYF. The DNA for the CDR3 is TGCAGCGTCGGGACAGGGACCCACGAGCAGTACTTC.